One sample yielded the 8 T cell receptor beta chains listed below, sequenced in a study of T-cell reconstitution after alpha-beta-depleted transplantation in children. Unique molecular identifiers were incorporated during preparation of the TCRbeta library. TCRdb processed the PCR reads anew with MiXCR; each CDR3 protein has one entry. The sample comprises approximately 430,000 distinct CDR3 sequences, roughly 17% of which are singletons, and under 30% rests with the top ten. The material was PBMCs, mostly from graft donor cells, obtained 360 days after TCRalphabeta/CD19-depleted stem cell transplant. The receptors were gathered from a boy under two years old who had a stem cell transplant for Wiskott-Aldrich syndrome, so the T cells may come from the graft donor.

This clonotype was detected only a few times. This chain joins TRBV20-1 and TRBJ2-5, with D maybe TRBD2 (5 bases). The germline CDR1 and CDR2 sequences are DFQATT and SNEGSKA (reference sequence). The CDR3 extends over 13 amino acids. Trimming shortened V by 1 base and J by 5 bases, and 11 bases separated the two germline ends. The CDR3 DNA follows: TGCAGTGCTAGAGGTCCCGGGGTGGAGACCCAGTACTTC. It codes for CSARGPGVETQYF.

This clonotype came up a few times. V gene TRBV5-1 combines with J gene TRBJ2-3; D is uncertain. Deletions cut 0 bases from V and 4 bases from J, with 6 bases between. This CDR3 comprises 13 residues. The germline CDR1 and CDR2 sequences are SGHRS and YFSETQ. The CDR3 reads CASSLVSPDTQYF. CDR3 nucleotides: TGCGCCAGCAGCTTGGTCTCCCCAGATACGCAGTATTTT.

The V call is TRBV29-1, the J call TRBJ1-2, with D maybe TRBD1 (5 bases). Per germline, CDR1 SQVTM and CDR2 ANQGSEA. The CDR3 extends over 15 amino acids. V lost 6 bases to trimming and J lost 3 bases, with 20 bases between them. The CDR3 region has the DNA TGCAGCGTCCCTCCATCGACAGAACCTGACTATGGCTACACCTTC. It yields the protein CSVPPSTEPDYGYTF. Complete variable domain (other parts from reference TRBV29-1 and TRBJ1-2): SAVISQKPSRDICQRGTSLTIQCQVDSQVTMMFWYRQQPGQSLTLIATANQGSEATYESGFVIDKFPISRPNLTFSTLTVSNMSPEDSSIYLCSVPPSTEPDYGYTFGSGTRLTVV.

In its sample, this clonotype was seen a few times. The CDR3 sequence: CATSDSGLATDTQYF. In DNA form, the CDR3 reads TGTGCCACCAGTGATTCGGGACTAGCGACAGATACGCAGTATTTT. J is TRBJ2-3 and V is TRBV24-1; 10 nucleotides align to TRBD2. Germline V gene lookup returns CDR1 KGHDR and CDR2 SFDVKD. The CDR3 length is 15 residues. V shed 2 bases and J 3 bases; nucleotides not matched to a gene: 1.

The chain uses TRBV18 and TRBJ2-5; 8 bases map to TRBD2. The ends lost 3 bases at V and 4 bases at J; junction bases unmatched: 7. CDR3 length equals 15 residues. Looked up from germline, CDR1 is KGHSH and CDR2 is LQKENI. The CDR3 DNA reads as TGTGCCAGCTCACCCCGACTAGCGACTATAGAGACCCAGTACTTC. It encodes CASSPRLATIETQYF.

This clonotype was observed many times. CDR3 in DNA: TGTGCCAGCAGCCCCCGGGACGATCATCCCAACATTCAGTACTTC. Amino acid sequence: CASSPRDDHPNIQYF. The rearrangement links TRBV7-9 to TRBJ2-4; either TRBD1 or TRBD2 may supply D (5 bases each). This CDR3 contains 15 residues. Germline V gene lookup returns CDR1 SEHNR and CDR2 FQNEAQ (reference sequence). Between the trimmed V and J ends, which lost 5 bases and 7 bases, there was a span of 18 bases.

In nucleotides, the CDR3 is TGTGCCATCAGTGAGAGACAGGCAAATCAGCCCCAGCATTTT. Residues: CAISERQANQPQHF. The chain joins TRBV10-3 to TRBJ1-5; D perhaps matches TRBD1 (6 bases). V was clipped by 2 bases and J by 4 bases, with 9 bases between them. CDR3 length: 14 amino acids. Germline CDR1 reads ENHRY; CDR2 reads SYGVKD.

The genes are TRBV12-3 or TRBV12-4 and TRBJ2-7, with D unresolved. Trimming took off 4 bases at V and 2 bases at J, with 12 bases between the two ends. The CDR3 is 14 amino acids. CDR3 in DNA: TGTGCCAGCAGTTCATATGAAGGGCCCTACGAGCAGTACTTC. Its translation is CASSSYEGPYEQYF.